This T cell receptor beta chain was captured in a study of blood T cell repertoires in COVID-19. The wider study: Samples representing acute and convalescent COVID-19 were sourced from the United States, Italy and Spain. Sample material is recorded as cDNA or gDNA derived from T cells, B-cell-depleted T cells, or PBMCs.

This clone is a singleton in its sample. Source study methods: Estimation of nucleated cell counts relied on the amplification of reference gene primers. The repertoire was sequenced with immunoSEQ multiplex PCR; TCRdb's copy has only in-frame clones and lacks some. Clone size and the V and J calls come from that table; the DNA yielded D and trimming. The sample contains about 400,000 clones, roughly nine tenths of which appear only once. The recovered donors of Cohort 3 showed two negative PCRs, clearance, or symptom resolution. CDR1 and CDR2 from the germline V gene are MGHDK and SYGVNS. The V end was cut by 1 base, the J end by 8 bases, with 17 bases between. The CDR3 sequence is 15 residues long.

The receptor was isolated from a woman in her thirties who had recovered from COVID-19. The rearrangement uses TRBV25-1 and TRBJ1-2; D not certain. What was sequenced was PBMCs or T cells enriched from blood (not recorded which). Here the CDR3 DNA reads TGTGCCAGCAGTGAATCTGGACTCGATTTGGGGGGCTACACCTTC. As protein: CASSESGLDLGGYTF.